This record covers a single T cell receptor (beta chain). Its antigen is as yet unknown. A clone one base away is much larger, so this may be a read error. Primers used in a second PCR of roughly 6 to 12 cycles were a sample-barcoded 5' primer and a J-beta primer mix. Researchers report that a template-switch adaptor with 12 random nucleotides tagged each cDNA molecule. There were at least 3 million CDR3-containing paired-end reads obtained from each sample. TCRdb re-derived calls from the 5' RACE reads in MiXCR, one entry per CDR3 protein. This table holds about 650,000 distinct CDR3 sequences, about 32% found once. This sample was included in a study of blood T cells in healthy people across ages. Study-wide results and caveats: Percentage of naive T cells showed a strong correlation with TCR beta diversity.

There were at least 5.5 micrograms of total RNA extracted from every sample. The CDR3 extends over 12 amino acids. The source material was blood. J is TRBJ1-2 and V is TRBV12-3 or TRBV12-4; TRBD1 matches 7 bases. This TCR was sampled from an elderly woman in good health. CDR3 sequence: CTSSRTGFGYTF. The CDR3 nucleotides read TGTACCAGCAGCCGGACAGGATTTGGCTACACCTTC.